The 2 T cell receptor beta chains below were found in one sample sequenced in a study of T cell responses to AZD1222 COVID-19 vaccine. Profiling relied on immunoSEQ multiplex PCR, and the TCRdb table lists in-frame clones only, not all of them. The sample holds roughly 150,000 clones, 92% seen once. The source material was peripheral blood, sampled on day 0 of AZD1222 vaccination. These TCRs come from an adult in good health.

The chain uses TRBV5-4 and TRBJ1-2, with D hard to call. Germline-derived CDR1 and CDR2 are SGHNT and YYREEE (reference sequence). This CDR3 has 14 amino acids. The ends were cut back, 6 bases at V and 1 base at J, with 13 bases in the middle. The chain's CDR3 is CASTRTSNNYGYTF. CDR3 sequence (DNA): TGTGCCAGCACCAGGACCTCCAATAACTATGGCTACACCTTC.

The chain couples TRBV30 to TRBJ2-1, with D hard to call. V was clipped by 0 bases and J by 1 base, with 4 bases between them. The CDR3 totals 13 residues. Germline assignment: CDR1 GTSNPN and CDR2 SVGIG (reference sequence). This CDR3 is CAWSVRSYNEQFF. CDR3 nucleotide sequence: TGTGCCTGGAGTGTACGATCCTACAATGAGCAGTTCTTC.